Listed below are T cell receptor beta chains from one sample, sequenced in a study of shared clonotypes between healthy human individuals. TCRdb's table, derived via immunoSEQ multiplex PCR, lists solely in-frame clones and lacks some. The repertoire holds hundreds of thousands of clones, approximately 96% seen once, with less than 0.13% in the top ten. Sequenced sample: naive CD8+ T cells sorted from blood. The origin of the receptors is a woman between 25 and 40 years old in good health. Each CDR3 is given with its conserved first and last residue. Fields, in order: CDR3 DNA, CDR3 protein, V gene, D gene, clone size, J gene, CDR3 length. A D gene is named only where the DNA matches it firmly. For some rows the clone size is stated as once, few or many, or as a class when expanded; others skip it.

cdr3_nt: TGCGCCAGCAGCCAAGAGAGTCGCTCTGGAAACACCATATATTTT
cdr3_aa: CASSQESRSGNTIYF
v_call: TRBV4-1
d_call: .
clone_size: .
j_call: TRBJ1-3
cdr3_length: 15

cdr3_nt: TGCAGCGTTGAGGCAGGAGGCAAAGACTATGGCTACACCTTC
cdr3_aa: CSVEAGGKDYGYTF
v_call: TRBV29-1
d_call: .
clone_size: .
j_call: TRBJ1-2
cdr3_length: 14

cdr3_nt: TGTGCCAGTAGTATTGGTTTGACCTACAATGAGCAGTTCTTC
cdr3_aa: CASSIGLTYNEQFF
v_call: TRBV19
d_call: .
clone_size: .
j_call: TRBJ2-1
cdr3_length: 14

cdr3_nt: TGTGCCAGTAGTATTCCGGGACAGATGAACACTGAAGCTTTCTTT
cdr3_aa: CASSIPGQMNTEAFF
v_call: TRBV19
d_call: TRBD1
clone_size: .
j_call: TRBJ1-1
cdr3_length: 15

cdr3_nt: TGTGCCAGCGGGACTAGCGGGAGCCGGTTTTACGAGCAGTACTTC
cdr3_aa: CASGTSGSRFYEQYF
v_call: TRBV6-1
d_call: TRBD2
clone_size: .
j_call: TRBJ2-7
cdr3_length: 15

cdr3_nt: TGCGCCAGCAGCCACGGGGACAGCGAGAACACTGAAGCTTTCTTT
cdr3_aa: CASSHGDSENTEAFF
v_call: TRBV4-1
d_call: TRBD1
clone_size: .
j_call: TRBJ1-1
cdr3_length: 15

cdr3_nt: TGTGCCAGCAGCTTAGAATGGGGGAGCGGGAGGGCCACCGTAACAGATACGCAGTATTTT
cdr3_aa: CASSLEWGSGRATVTDTQYF
v_call: TRBV11-2
d_call: TRBD2
clone_size: .
j_call: TRBJ2-3
cdr3_length: 20

cdr3_nt: TGTGCCAGCAGCATCCGCCCAACCTACGAGCAGTACTTC
cdr3_aa: CASSIRPTYEQYF
v_call: TRBV7-8
d_call: .
clone_size: .
j_call: TRBJ2-7
cdr3_length: 13

cdr3_nt: TGTGCCAGCAGCTCCGGGGCCAACGTCCTGACTTTC
cdr3_aa: CASSSGANVLTF
v_call: TRBV5-4
d_call: .
clone_size: .
j_call: TRBJ2-6
cdr3_length: 12

cdr3_nt: TGTGCCAGCAGCACCGACAGGGGGTTCTCGTACGAGCAGTACTTC
cdr3_aa: CASSTDRGFSYEQYF
v_call: TRBV9
d_call: TRBD1
clone_size: .
j_call: TRBJ2-7
cdr3_length: 15

cdr3_nt: TGTGCCTGGAGTGTATCGGAAGCCTACGAGCAGTACTTC
cdr3_aa: CAWSVSEAYEQYF
v_call: TRBV30
d_call: .
clone_size: once
j_call: TRBJ2-7
cdr3_length: 13